This T cell receptor beta chain was sequenced during a study of T cells after yellow fever vaccination. Germline lookup yields CDR1 DFQATT and CDR2 SNEGSKA (reference sequence). The CDR3 runs 14 residues. V lost 6 bases and J lost 6, with 15 bases in between. Points from the study as a whole: Among primary-vaccination clones, most reappeared after the booster, at 96% for CD4 and around 90% for CD8. Abundant clonotypes from the bulk population could have been carried over as contaminants into FACS-sorted repertoires.

This clonotype was detected a few times. What it binds is unknown. As TCR cDNA was made by 5'RACE template switching, a universal primer site and UMIs were added. Using its own MiXCR run on the 5' RACE reads, TCRdb lists one record per CDR3 protein. The data show 250,000 to 350,000 distinct CDR3 sequences, 4% to 5.5% seen once. The source was PBMCs, collected 15 days after the yellow fever booster vaccination. This clonotype was sampled from a man between 18 and 29 years old who received the YFV17D yellow fever vaccine. The gene calls are TRBV20-1 and TRBJ1-6; D call uncertain. The CDR3 region is CSAHRGTTNSPLHF. The CDR3 nucleotides read TGCAGTGCCCATCGTGGCACCACTAATTCACCCCTCCACTTT.